The clone carrying this T cell receptor beta chain showed up just a few times. The antigen remains undetermined. This PCR relied on a set of 60 Vbeta primers and 13 Jbeta primers. Only in-frame clones appear in the TCRdb table, and some are missing; sequencing was by immunoSEQ multiplex PCR. Altogether over 100,000 clones are present, roughly 80% being singletons, with the ten largest covering 7.7%. This sample stems from a study of cytomegalovirus exposure and HLA in healthy donors. Study-level background: Counted in an early data release were 65 million to 100 million unique TCRs from HLA-typed donors.

The study, taken as a whole, reports: TCR beta V segments were, for the most part, productive about 87% or about 30% of the time in an earlier analysis. In a later analysis, an Asian-associated ancestry cluster reportedly showed fewer N-insertions than the approximately 660-donor mean.

The sequenced material came from PBMCs. The TCR sequence derives from a woman between 45 and 60 years old in good health and CMV-seropositive.

DNA for the CDR3: TGTGCCAGCAGGGGAAGGGGCGATGAGCAGTTCTTC. Translating it yields CASRGRGDEQFF. The rearrangement links TRBV7-2 to TRBJ2-1; perhaps TRBD1 as D (5 bases). V shed 6 bases and J shed 8 bases, with 11 bases lying between them. The germline gives CDR1 SGHTA, CDR2 FQGNSA. There are 12 residues in the CDR3. Drawing the rest from reference TRBV7-2 and TRBJ2-1, the complete variable domain is GAGVSQSPSNKVTEKGKDVELRCDPISGHTALYWYRQSLGQGLEFLIYFQGNSAPDKSGLPSDRFSAERTGGSVSTLTIQRTQQEDSAVYLCASRGRGDEQFFGPGTRLTVL.